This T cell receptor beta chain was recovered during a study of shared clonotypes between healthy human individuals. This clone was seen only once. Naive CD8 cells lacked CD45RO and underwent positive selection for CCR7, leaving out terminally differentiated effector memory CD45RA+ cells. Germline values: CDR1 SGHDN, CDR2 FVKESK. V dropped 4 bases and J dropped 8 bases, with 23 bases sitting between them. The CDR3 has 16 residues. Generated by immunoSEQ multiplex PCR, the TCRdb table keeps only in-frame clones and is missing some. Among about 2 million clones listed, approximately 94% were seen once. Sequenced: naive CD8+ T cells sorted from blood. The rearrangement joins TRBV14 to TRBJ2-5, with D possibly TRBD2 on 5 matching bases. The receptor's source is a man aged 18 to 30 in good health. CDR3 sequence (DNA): TGTGCCAGCAGCCGACAACCGGGGTCTCACCCGGGCACCCAGTACTTC. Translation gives CASSRQPGSHPGTQYF.